The rows below give T cell receptor beta chains drawn from one sample of a study of Ad26.COV2.S vaccination and SARS-CoV-2 variants. TCRdb's table, derived via immunoSEQ multiplex PCR, lists solely in-frame clones and lacks some. Of about 350,000 clones listed, about 89% were seen once; the top ten hold around 4.5%. This specimen consisted of peripheral blood, obtained in a trial of Ad26.COV2.S vaccine versus placebo. The receptor source for this set is a person aged 18-65 years who received the Ad26.COV2.S COVID-19 vaccine or a placebo. Each CDR3 is given with its conserved first and last residue. A D gene is named only where the DNA matches it firmly. Clone size appears in some rows only: once, few, many, or a class for an expanded clone.

J	size	D	V	CDR3	DNA
TRBJ2-1	.	TRBD2	TRBV5-1	CASTKGLAGTDEQFF	TGCGCCAGCACTAAGGGACTAGCGGGAACGGATGAGCAGTTCTTC
TRBJ2-5	.	.	TRBV28	CASRTGFRETQYF	TGTGCCAGCAGGACAGGATTCCGAGAGACCCAGTACTTC
TRBJ2-7	once	.	TRBV5-1	CASSLAQGRGEQYF	TGCGCCAGCAGCTTGGCGCAGGGGAGGGGCGAGCAGTACTTC
TRBJ1-2	.	.	TRBV24-1	CATEERRANYGYTF	TGTGCCACCGAGGAACGCAGGGCGAACTATGGCTACACCTTC
TRBJ2-5	.	TRBD2	TRBV19	CASSEAGGVSGETQYF	TGTGCCAGTAGCGAGGCTGGGGGGGTCTCAGGAGAGACCCAGTACTTC
TRBJ2-2	.	TRBD2	TRBV27	CASSLSGGRNTGELFF	TGTGCCAGCAGTTTATCGGGCGGGAGGAACACCGGGGAGCTGTTTTTT
TRBJ2-5	.	TRBD2	TRBV27	CASSLGLAGQETQYF	TGTGCCAGCAGTTTAGGACTAGCGGGCCAAGAGACCCAGTACTTC
TRBJ1-4	.	.	TRBV3-1/TRBV3-2	CASSYGAGGKLFF	TGTGCCAGCAGCTACGGGGCCGGAGGAAAACTGTTTTTT
TRBJ2-7	.	TRBD1	TRBV5-5	CASSITGQTPYEQYF	TGTGCCAGCAGCATTACGGGACAGACTCCCTACGAGCAGTACTTC
TRBJ2-3	.	.	TRBV30	CAWSALASRTDTQYF	TGTGCCTGGAGTGCTCTAGCGTCACGCACAGATACGCAGTATTTT
TRBJ2-1	.	TRBD1	TRBV7-2	CASSLAPGDSSYNEQFF	TGTGCCAGCAGCTTAGCCCCCGGGGACAGCAGCTACAATGAGCAGTTCTTC
TRBJ1-3	.	.	TRBV6-5	CASRTQGYGNTIYF	TGTGCCAGCAGAACCCAGGGTTACGGAAACACCATATATTTT
TRBJ2-7	.	.	TRBV5-4	CASSADGACYEQYF	TGTGCCAGCAGCGCGGACGGGGCTTGCTACGAGCAGTACTTC
TRBJ1-2	once	.	TRBV5-1	CASSLTRQNGNYGYTF	TGCGCCAGCAGCTTGACAAGACAGAACGGCAACTATGGCTACACCTTC
TRBJ2-2	.	.	TRBV7-8	CATEGTSNTGELFF	TGTGCCACCGAGGGGACTTCGAACACCGGGGAGCTGTTTTTT
TRBJ2-6	.	.	TRBV6-6	CASSLIINSGANVLTF	TGTGCCAGCAGTCTGATAATTAACTCTGGGGCCAACGTCCTGACTTTC
TRBJ2-1	.	TRBD2	TRBV3-1/TRBV3-2	CASSWEGKPSYNEQFF	TGTGCCAGCAGCTGGGAGGGCAAACCCTCCTACAATGAGCAGTTCTTC
TRBJ2-5	.	.	TRBV5-5	CASSFLTGGGETQYF	TGTGCCAGCAGCTTCCTGACAGGAGGAGGGGAGACCCAGTACTTC
TRBJ1-2	.	TRBD1	TRBV7-9	CASSPMDRVFGYTF	TGTGCCAGCAGCCCAATGGACAGGGTCTTTGGCTACACCTTC
TRBJ2-2	.	.	TRBV4-2	CASSQQGGTGELFF	TGTGCCAGCAGCCAACAAGGGGGAACCGGGGAGCTGTTTTTT
TRBJ2-5	.	.	TRBV6-1	CASSEALGGQETQYF	TGTGCCAGCAGTGAAGCGCTGGGCGGCCAAGAGACCCAGTACTTC
TRBJ2-3	.	TRBD2	TRBV5-6	CASSLGPLAGTLDTQYF	TGTGCCAGCAGCTTGGGGCCCTTAGCGGGGACCCTGGATACGCAGTATTTT
TRBJ2-3	.	TRBD2	TRBV27	CASSWRAGGGDTQYF	TGTGCCAGCAGTTGGCGAGCGGGAGGAGGAGATACGCAGTATTTT
TRBJ2-5	once	.	TRBV28	CASSLRVVDQETQYF	TGTGCCAGCAGTTTACGGGTGGTGGACCAAGAGACCCAGTACTTC
TRBJ2-5	.	.	TRBV19	CASSTGEETQYF	TGTGCCAGTAGTACAGGGGAAGAGACCCAGTACTTC
TRBJ2-1	.	TRBD1	TRBV5-4	CASSWGPGQGYNEQFF	TGTGCCAGCAGCTGGGGGCCCGGACAGGGGTATAATGAGCAGTTCTTC
TRBJ2-2	.	.	TRBV11-2	CASSLQGQNTGELFF	TGTGCCAGCAGCTTACAGGGACAGAACACCGGGGAGCTGTTTTTT
TRBJ2-7	.	TRBD2	TRBV6-5	CASSYRGSGRGEQYF	TGTGCCAGCAGTTATCGCGGGAGCGGGAGAGGCGAGCAGTACTTC
TRBJ2-7	.	.	TRBV20-1	CSASPGYEQYF	TGCAGTGCTAGCCCCGGCTACGAGCAGTACTTC
TRBJ1-2	once	.	TRBV7-9	CASSSDFGEGGYTF	TGTGCCAGCAGCTCGGACTTCGGGGAGGGGGGCTACACCTTC
TRBJ2-3	.	TRBD1	TRBV7-2	CASSLGQTGNTQYF	TGTGCCAGCAGCTTAGGTCAGACAGGGAATACGCAGTATTTT
TRBJ1-3	.	TRBD1	TRBV28	CASSFPGGTGNTIYF	TGTGCCAGCAGTTTTCCAGGGGGGACTGGAAACACCATATATTTT
TRBJ2-7	.	.	TRBV15	CATSERLDTTYEQYF	TGTGCCACCAGCGAGCGCTTGGACACTACCTACGAGCAGTACTTC
TRBJ1-2	.	TRBD1	TRBV24-1	CATSDPGQAAGYTF	TGTGCCACCAGTGACCCGGGACAGGCTGCTGGCTACACCTTC
TRBJ2-7	once	TRBD2	TRBV6-2/TRBV6-3	CASSSIGGTTYEQYF	TGTGCCAGCAGTAGTATCGGGGGGACTACCTACGAGCAGTACTTC
TRBJ1-2	.	TRBD1	TRBV28	CASSFSDRLLYGYTF	TGTGCCAGCAGTTTCTCGGACAGGCTCTTATATGGCTACACCTTC
TRBJ2-7	few	.	TRBV2	CASSEAVSTYEQYF	TGTGCCAGCAGTGAAGCGGTTAGTACCTACGAGCAGTACTTC
TRBJ2-5	.	.	TRBV6-6	CASSYSQLYQETQYF	TGTGCCAGCAGTTACTCCCAGCTGTACCAAGAGACCCAGTACTTC
TRBJ1-1	few	.	TRBV6-5	CASSKNQGKTEAFF	TGTGCCAGCAGTAAAAATCAGGGAAAAACTGAAGCTTTCTTT
TRBJ1-5	few	TRBD1	TRBV29-1	CSVDQGADQPQHF	TGCAGCGTTGATCAGGGGGCCGATCAGCCCCAGCATTTT
TRBJ1-1	.	TRBD1	TRBV30	CAWSKGGSLNTEAFF	TGTGCCTGGAGTAAAGGGGGCAGTTTGAACACTGAAGCTTTCTTT
TRBJ1-5	few	.	TRBV6-2/TRBV6-3	CASSYATTNQPQHF	TGTGCCAGCAGTTATGCCACCACTAATCAGCCCCAGCATTTT
TRBJ1-3	.	TRBD1	TRBV19	CASSIGRGPKGNTIYF	TGTGCCAGTAGTATCGGTAGGGGGCCTAAAGGAAACACCATATATTTT
TRBJ2-3	.	TRBD2	TRBV6-5	CASSSLLAGDTDTQYF	TGTGCCAGCAGTTCCCTACTAGCGGGGGACACAGATACGCAGTATTTT
TRBJ1-3	once	.	TRBV28	CASSLGSGNTIYF	TGTGCCAGCAGTTTAGGGTCTGGAAACACCATATATTTT
TRBJ2-7	.	TRBD1	TRBV4-3	CASSQDNRGFYEQYF	TGCGCCAGCAGCCAAGATAACAGGGGGTTCTACGAGCAGTACTTC
TRBJ2-6	.	.	TRBV19	CASRWIYSGANVLTF	TGTGCCAGTAGATGGATTTACTCTGGGGCCAACGTCCTGACTTTC
TRBJ2-6	.	.	TRBV9	CASSVEGSGANVLTF	TGTGCCAGCAGCGTAGAAGGGTCTGGGGCCAACGTCCTGACTTTC
TRBJ2-7	.	TRBD1	TRBV29-1	CSVGRDRGQEQYF	TGCAGCGTTGGCCGGGACAGGGGTCAAGAGCAGTACTTC
TRBJ1-5	.	.	TRBV2	CASRAGASSNQPQHF	TGTGCCAGCAGAGCGGGGGCGAGTAGCAATCAGCCCCAGCATTTT
TRBJ2-1	.	TRBD2	TRBV5-1	CASSPAGTTSGRTDEQFF	TGCGCCAGCAGCCCGGCGGGGACGACTAGCGGGAGAACGGATGAGCAGTTCTTC
TRBJ1-2	few	.	TRBV6-5	CASSYYEKATGGYTF	TGTGCCAGCAGTTACTACGAGAAAGCAACAGGCGGCTACACCTTC
TRBJ2-5	.	.	TRBV28	CASSPRQIIETQYF	TGTGCCAGCAGCCCACGACAGATTATAGAGACCCAGTACTTC